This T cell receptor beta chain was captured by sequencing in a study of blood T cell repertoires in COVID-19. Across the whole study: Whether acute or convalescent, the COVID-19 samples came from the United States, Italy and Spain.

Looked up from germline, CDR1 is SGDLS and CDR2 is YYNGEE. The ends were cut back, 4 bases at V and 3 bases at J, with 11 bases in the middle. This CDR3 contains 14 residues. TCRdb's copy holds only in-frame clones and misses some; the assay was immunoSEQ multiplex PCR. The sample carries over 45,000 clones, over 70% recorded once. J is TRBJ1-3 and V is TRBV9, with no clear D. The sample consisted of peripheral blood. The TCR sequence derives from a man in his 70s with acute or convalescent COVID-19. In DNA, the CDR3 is TGTGCCAGCAGCCCCACGCTAGGTGGAAACACCATATATTTT. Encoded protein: CASSPTLGGNTIYF.